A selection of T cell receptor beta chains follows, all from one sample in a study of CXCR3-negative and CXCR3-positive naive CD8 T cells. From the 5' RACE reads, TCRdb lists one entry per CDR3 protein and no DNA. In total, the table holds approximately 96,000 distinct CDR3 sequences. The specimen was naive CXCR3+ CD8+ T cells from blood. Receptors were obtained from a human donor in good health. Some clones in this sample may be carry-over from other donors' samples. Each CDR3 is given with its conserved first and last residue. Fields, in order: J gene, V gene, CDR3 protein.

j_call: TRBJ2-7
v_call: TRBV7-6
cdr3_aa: CTSSLGTSDEQYF

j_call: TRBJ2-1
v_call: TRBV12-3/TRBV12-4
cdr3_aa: CASSSGDREQFF

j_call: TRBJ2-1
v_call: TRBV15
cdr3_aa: CATSRVGGVGEQFF

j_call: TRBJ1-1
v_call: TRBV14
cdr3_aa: CASSQVYRPTEAFF

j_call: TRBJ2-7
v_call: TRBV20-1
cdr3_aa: CSARSLRGQGIYEQYF

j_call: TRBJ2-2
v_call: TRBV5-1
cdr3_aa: CASTRPPGTGELFF

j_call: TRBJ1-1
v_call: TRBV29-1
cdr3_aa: CSVAGARPEAFF

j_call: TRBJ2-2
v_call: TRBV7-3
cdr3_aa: CASRSGTGHTGELFF

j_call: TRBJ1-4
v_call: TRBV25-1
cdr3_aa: CASSELGARDEKLFF

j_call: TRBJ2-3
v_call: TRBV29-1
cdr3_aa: CSKSGGPTDTQYF

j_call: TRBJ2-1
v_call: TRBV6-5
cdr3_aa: CASTTGSYNEQFF

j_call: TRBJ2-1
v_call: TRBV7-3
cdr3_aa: CASSLINTGIHEQFF

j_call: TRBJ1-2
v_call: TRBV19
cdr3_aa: CASTFVLAEKWGYTF

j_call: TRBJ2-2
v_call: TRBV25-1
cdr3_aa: CASCGRSTGELFF

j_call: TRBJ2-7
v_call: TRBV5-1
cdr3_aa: CASSSPMVNEQYF

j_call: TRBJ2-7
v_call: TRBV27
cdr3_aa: CASMGQGSYEQYF

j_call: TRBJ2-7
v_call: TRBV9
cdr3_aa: CASSVSNGHEQYF